These T cell receptor beta chains were read from a single sample in a study of blood T cell repertoires in COVID-19. Repertoires were generated with immunoSEQ multiplex PCR, while TCRdb's copy carries only in-frame clones and drops some. Among about 88,000 clones listed, over 70% were seen once. The source material was peripheral blood. The receptor source for this set is a man at least 80 years old with acute or convalescent COVID-19. Each CDR3 is given with its conserved first and last residue. A D gene is named only where the DNA matches it firmly. Clone size is shown for a subset of rows, as once, few, many or a class of expanded clone.

cdr3_aa | cdr3_nt | v_call | d_call | clone_size | j_call
CASSPLVASSYNSPLHF | TGTGCCAGCAGCCCCCTAGTGGCCAGCTCCTATAATTCACCCCTCCACTTT | TRBV27 | NA | NA | TRBJ1-6
CATSRGRGLTNYGYTF | TGTGCCACCAGCAGAGGGAGGGGGCTAACTAACTATGGCTACACCTTC | TRBV15 | TRBD1 | NA | TRBJ1-2
CAWSGQGGTEAFF | TGTGCCTGGAGCGGACAGGGCGGCACTGAAGCTTTCTTT | TRBV30 | TRBD1 | NA | TRBJ1-1
CASNTGVGPYEQYF | TGTGCCAGTAATACGGGAGTAGGTCCCTACGAGCAGTACTTC | TRBV9 | NA | NA | TRBJ2-7
CASSPDPTGTEAFF | TGTGCCAGCAGCCCCGATCCTACAGGGACTGAAGCTTTCTTT | TRBV7-2 | NA | NA | TRBJ1-1
CAWSPLNSPLHF | TGTGCCTGGAGTCCTTTAAATTCACCCCTCCACTTT | TRBV30 | NA | NA | TRBJ1-6
CASSFAGANVLTF | TGTGCCAGCAGTTTCGCTGGGGCCAACGTCCTGACTTTC | TRBV12-3/TRBV12-4 | NA | NA | TRBJ2-6
CASSQTGGAVYGYTF | TGTGCCAGCAGCCAAACGGGGGGGGCGGTCTATGGCTACACCTTC | TRBV6-5 | NA | once | TRBJ1-2
CASSQDTGRTYEQYF | TGCGCCAGCAGCCAAGATACCGGGAGGACCTACGAGCAGTACTTC | TRBV4-3 | TRBD2 | NA | TRBJ2-7
CASLERTDTQYF | TGTGCCAGCTTAGAGCGAACAGATACGCAGTATTTT | TRBV6-5 | NA | NA | TRBJ2-3
CSVESRQGAPDTQYF | TGCAGCGTTGAGTCTCGACAGGGGGCACCTGATACGCAGTATTTT | TRBV29-1 | TRBD1 | NA | TRBJ2-3
CSASRGGDEQFF | TGCAGTGCTAGTCGCGGGGGCGATGAGCAGTTCTTC | TRBV20-1 | NA | NA | TRBJ2-1
CASSQGTAGRETQYF | TGCGCCAGCAGCCAAGGGACAGCAGGTCGGGAGACCCAGTACTTC | TRBV4-1 | NA | NA | TRBJ2-5
CASKDWTVGNTIYF | TGTGCCAGTAAGGACTGGACAGTTGGAAACACCATATATTTT | TRBV19 | NA | NA | TRBJ1-3
CASSYSNLNTEAFF | TGTGCCAGCAGTTACTCAAACTTGAACACTGAAGCTTTCTTT | TRBV6-2/TRBV6-3 | NA | NA | TRBJ1-1
CASSGDSQSSGNTIYF | TGCGCCAGCAGCGGGGACAGTCAGAGCTCTGGAAACACCATATATTTT | TRBV5-1 | TRBD1 | medium-sized | TRBJ1-3
CASSIVAGRNQPQHF | TGTGCCAGTAGTATAGTGGCAGGGCGCAATCAGCCCCAGCATTTT | TRBV19 | NA | NA | TRBJ1-5
CASSPRARDRVRPSYEQYF | TGTGCCAGCAGCCCAAGGGCCCGGGACAGGGTCAGACCATCCTACGAGCAGTACTTC | TRBV21-1 | NA | NA | TRBJ2-7
CASSPSTGLQETQYF | TGTGCCAGCAGCCCATCAACAGGGCTCCAAGAGACCCAGTACTTC | TRBV7-8 | NA | NA | TRBJ2-5
CASSVEGGNEKLFF | TGTGCCAGCAGCGTAGAAGGGGGTAATGAAAAACTGTTTTTT | TRBV9 | NA | NA | TRBJ1-4
CATSDASGSSYEQYF | TGTGCCACCAGTGATGCTAGCGGAAGCTCCTACGAGCAGTACTTC | TRBV24-1 | TRBD2 | NA | TRBJ2-7
CASSYDRGLFAYEQYF | TGTGCCAGCAGTTACGACCGGGGTCTTTTTGCCTACGAGCAGTACTTC | TRBV6-2/TRBV6-3 | NA | NA | TRBJ2-7
CASSSTSNQPQHF | TGTGCCAGTAGTTCGACAAGTAATCAGCCCCAGCATTTT | TRBV19 | NA | NA | TRBJ1-5
CASSYLQGPNTEAFF | TGTGCCAGCAGTTACCTACAGGGTCCGAACACTGAAGCTTTCTTT | TRBV6-2/TRBV6-3 | NA | once | TRBJ1-1
CASSQGGTVFNYGYTF | TGTGCCAGCAGCCAAGGCGGGACAGTGTTTAACTATGGCTACACCTTC | TRBV4-2 | TRBD1 | NA | TRBJ1-2
CASSLGAGTGELFF | TGTGCCAGCAGCTTGGGGGCCGGTACCGGGGAGCTGTTTTTT | TRBV5-4 | NA | NA | TRBJ2-2